The clone carrying this TCR beta chain appeared once. Its antigen remains unidentified. A read error may produce the germline difference seen at one junction end. The data were obtained in a study of shared clonotypes between healthy human individuals. Study-level points and caveats: Blood alone was sampled, and tissue repertoires likely differ.

The data were produced by immunoSEQ multiplex PCR, yet TCRdb's version contains in-frame clones alone and is incomplete. This sample has under 2,500,000 clones, with more than 90% found just once. Input material: naive CD4+ T cells sorted from blood. Sample subset: CD45RA+ positively selected. This clonotype was obtained from a man aged 18 to 30 in good health.

For the CDR3, the DNA is TGTGCCAGCAGTCAGACTAGCGGGGGCCCCCAGGACTTC. Protein product: CASSQTSGGPQDF. The chain employs TRBV11-2 and TRBJ2-7, with 12 bases lining up with TRBD2. Germline CDR1 SGHAT, CDR2 FQNNGV. The CDR3 runs 13 residues.